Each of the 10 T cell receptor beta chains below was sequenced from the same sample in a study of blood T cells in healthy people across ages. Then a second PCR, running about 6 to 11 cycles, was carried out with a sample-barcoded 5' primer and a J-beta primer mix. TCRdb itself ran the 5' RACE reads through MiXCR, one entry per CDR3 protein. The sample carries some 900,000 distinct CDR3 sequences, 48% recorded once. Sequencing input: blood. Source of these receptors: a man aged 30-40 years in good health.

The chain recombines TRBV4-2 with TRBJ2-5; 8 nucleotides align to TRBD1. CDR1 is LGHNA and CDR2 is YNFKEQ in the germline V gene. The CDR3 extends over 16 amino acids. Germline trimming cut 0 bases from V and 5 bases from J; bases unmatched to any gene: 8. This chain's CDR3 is CASSQDLQGACETQYF. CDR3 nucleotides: TGTGCCAGCAGCCAAGATCTCCAGGGGGCATGTGAGACCCAGTACTTC.

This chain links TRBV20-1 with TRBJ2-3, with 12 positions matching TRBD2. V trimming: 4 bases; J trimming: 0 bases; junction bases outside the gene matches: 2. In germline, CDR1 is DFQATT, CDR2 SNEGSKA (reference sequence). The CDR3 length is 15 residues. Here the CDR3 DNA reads TGCAGTGCTACACTAGCGGGGGGAAGCACAGATACGCAGTATTTT. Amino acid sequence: CSATLAGGSTDTQYF.

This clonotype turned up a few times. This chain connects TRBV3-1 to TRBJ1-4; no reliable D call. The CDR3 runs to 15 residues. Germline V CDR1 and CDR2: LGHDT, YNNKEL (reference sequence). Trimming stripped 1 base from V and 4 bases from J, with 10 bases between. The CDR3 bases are TGTGCCAGCAGCCAAGGGCAACAGAATAATGAAAAACTGTTTTTT. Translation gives CASSQGQQNNEKLFF.

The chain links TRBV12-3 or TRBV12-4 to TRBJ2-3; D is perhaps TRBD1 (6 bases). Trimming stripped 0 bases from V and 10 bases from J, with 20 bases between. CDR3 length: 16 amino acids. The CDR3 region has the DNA TGTGCCAGCAGTTTAGCCGACACAGGAGCAGGGGACGCGCAGTATTTT. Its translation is CASSLADTGAGDAQYF.

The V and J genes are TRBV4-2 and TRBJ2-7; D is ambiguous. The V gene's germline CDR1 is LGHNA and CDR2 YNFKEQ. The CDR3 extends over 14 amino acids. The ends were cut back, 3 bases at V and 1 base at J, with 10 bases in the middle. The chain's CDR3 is CASSHRDPSYEQYF. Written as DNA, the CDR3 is TGTGCCAGCAGCCATAGAGACCCTTCCTACGAGCAGTACTTC.

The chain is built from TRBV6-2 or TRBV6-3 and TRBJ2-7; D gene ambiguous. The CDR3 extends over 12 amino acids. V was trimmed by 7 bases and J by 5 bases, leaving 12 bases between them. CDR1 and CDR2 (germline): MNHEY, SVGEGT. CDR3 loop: CASMAAPDEQYF. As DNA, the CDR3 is TGTGCCAGCATGGCAGCCCCTGACGAGCAGTACTTC.

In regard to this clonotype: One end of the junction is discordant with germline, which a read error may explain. CDR3 DNA sequence: TGTGCCAGCAGTTTAGCTGGGTCTCCCTACGGGGAGCTGTTTTTT. It specifies CASSLAGSPYGELFF. The rearrangement joins TRBV7-2 to TRBJ2-2; D uncertain. The CDR3 has 15 residues. The germline CDR1 and CDR2 sequences are SGHTA and FQGNSA.

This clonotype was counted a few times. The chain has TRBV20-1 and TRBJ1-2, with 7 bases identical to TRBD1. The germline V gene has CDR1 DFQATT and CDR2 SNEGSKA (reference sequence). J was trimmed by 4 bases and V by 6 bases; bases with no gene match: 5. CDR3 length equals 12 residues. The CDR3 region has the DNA TGCAGTGCAAGGGGACAGACCTATGGCTACACCTTC. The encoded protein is CSARGQTYGYTF.

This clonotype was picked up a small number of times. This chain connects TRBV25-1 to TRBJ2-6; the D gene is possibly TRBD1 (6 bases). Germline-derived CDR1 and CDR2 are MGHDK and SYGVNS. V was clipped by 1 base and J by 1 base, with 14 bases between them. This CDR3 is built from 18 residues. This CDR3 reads CASSELGGGRSGANVLTF. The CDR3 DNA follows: TGTGCCAGCAGTGAATTAGGTGGGGGCCGATCTGGGGCCAACGTCCTGACTTTC. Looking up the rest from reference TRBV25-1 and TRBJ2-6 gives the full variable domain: EADIYQTPRYLVIGTGKKITLECSQTMGHDKMYWYQQDPGMELHLIHYSYGVNSTEKGDLSSESTVSRIRTEHFPLTLESARPSHTSQYLCASSELGGGRSGANVLTFGAGSRLTVL.

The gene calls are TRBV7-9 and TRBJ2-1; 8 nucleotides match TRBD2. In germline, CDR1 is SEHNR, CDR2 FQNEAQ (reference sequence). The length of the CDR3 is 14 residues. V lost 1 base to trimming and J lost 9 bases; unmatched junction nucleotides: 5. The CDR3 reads CASSLGGGGSEQFF. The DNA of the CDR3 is TGTGCCAGCAGCTTAGGGGGCGGGGGGTCTGAGCAGTTCTTC.